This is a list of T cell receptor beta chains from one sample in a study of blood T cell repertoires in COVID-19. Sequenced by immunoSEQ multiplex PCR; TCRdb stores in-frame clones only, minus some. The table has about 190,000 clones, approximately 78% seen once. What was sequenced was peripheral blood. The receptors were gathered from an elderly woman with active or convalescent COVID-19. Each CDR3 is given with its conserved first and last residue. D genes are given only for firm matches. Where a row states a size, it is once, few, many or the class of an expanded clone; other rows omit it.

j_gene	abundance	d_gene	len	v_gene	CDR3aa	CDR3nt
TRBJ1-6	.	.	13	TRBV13	CASSLWAESPLHF	TGTGCCAGCAGCTTATGGGCTGAGTCACCCCTCCACTTT
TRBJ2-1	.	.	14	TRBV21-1	CASSKRGRGNEQFF	TGTGCCAGCAGCAAACGGGGCAGGGGCAATGAGCAGTTCTTC
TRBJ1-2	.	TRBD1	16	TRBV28	CASSSTGTGPNYGYTF	TGTGCCAGCAGTTCCACCGGGACAGGGCCTAACTATGGCTACACCTTC
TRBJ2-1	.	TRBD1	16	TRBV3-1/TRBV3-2	CASSQRQGAFYNEQFF	TGTGCCAGCAGCCAGAGGCAGGGGGCATTCTACAATGAGCAGTTCTTC
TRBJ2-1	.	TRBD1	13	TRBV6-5	CASSLPGDSGLVF	TGTGCCAGCAGTCTTCCCGGGGACAGCGGTTTGGTCTTC
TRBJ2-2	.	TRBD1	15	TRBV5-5	CASSLGTGRPGELFF	TGTGCCAGCAGCTTAGGGACAGGGAGGCCCGGGGAGCTGTTTTTT
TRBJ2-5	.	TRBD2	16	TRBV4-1	CASSQDLAGDQETQYF	TGCGCCAGCAGCCAAGATCTAGCGGGGGATCAAGAGACCCAGTACTTC
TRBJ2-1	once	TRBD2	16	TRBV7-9	CASSLWLAGAYNEQFF	TGTGCCAGCAGCTTATGGCTAGCGGGGGCCTACAATGAGCAGTTCTTC
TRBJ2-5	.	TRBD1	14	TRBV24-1	CATGSRDRKETQYF	TGTGCCACGGGATCCCGGGACAGAAAAGAGACCCAGTACTTC
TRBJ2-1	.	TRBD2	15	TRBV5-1	CASSPTSGGVREQFF	TGCGCCAGCAGCCCTACTAGCGGGGGGGTTCGAGAGCAGTTCTTC
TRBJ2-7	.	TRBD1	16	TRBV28	CASSLSPGQGKFEQYF	TGTGCCAGCAGTTTATCCCCCGGACAGGGGAAGTTCGAGCAGTACTTC
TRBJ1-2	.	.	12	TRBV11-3	CASSFSGYGYTF	TGTGCCAGCAGCTTTTCGGGGTATGGCTACACCTTC
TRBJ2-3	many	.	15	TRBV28	CASSFQLTSTDTQYF	TGTGCCAGCAGTTTCCAATTGACTAGCACAGATACGCAGTATTTT
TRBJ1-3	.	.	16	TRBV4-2	CASSQRSRGTGNTIYF	TGTGCCAGCAGCCAACGAAGCAGGGGAACTGGAAACACCATATATTTT
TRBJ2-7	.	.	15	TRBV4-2	CASSQDTGGTYEQYF	TGTGCCAGCAGCCAAGATACCGGGGGTACCTACGAGCAGTACTTC
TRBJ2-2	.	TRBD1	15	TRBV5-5	CASSRDRLRTGELFF	TGTGCCAGCAGCAGGGACAGATTGAGGACCGGGGAGCTGTTTTTT
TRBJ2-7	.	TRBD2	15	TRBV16	CASSQLTSGNYEQYF	TGTGCCAGCAGCCAATTAACTAGCGGGAACTACGAGCAGTACTTC
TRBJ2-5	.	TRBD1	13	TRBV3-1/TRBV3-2	CASRPTGGETQYF	TGTGCCAGCAGGCCGACAGGGGGTGAGACCCAGTACTTC
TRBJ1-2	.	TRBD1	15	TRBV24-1	CATSEPMGQGLIYTF	TGTGCCACCAGTGAACCTATGGGACAGGGTCTAATCTACACCTTC
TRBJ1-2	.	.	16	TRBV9	CASSVATEPYNYGYTF	TGTGCCAGCAGCGTAGCTACAGAGCCATATAACTATGGCTACACCTTC
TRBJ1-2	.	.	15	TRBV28	CASSTYSGDAGGYTF	TGTGCCAGCAGTACCTATTCAGGGGACGCAGGTGGCTACACCTTC
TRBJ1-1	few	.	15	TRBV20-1	CSASTAWRPNKGAFF	TGCAGTGCTAGTACGGCATGGAGGCCGAACAAGGGAGCTTTCTTT
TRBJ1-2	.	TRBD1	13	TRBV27	CASSPYSGTGSTF	TGTGCCAGCAGTCCCTACTCCGGGACAGGGAGCACCTTC
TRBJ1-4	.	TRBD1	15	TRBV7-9	CASSLGDSFNEKLFF	TGTGCCAGCAGCTTAGGGGACAGCTTTAATGAAAAACTGTTTTTT
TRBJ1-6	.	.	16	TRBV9	CASSVSIRGDNSPLHF	TGTGCCAGCAGCGTAAGCATAAGGGGCGATAATTCACCCCTCCACTTT
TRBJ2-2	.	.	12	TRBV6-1	CASSETYRELFF	TGTGCCAGCAGTGAAACGTACAGGGAGCTGTTTTTT
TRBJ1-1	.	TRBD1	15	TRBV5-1	CASSLDPGGDTEAFF	TGCGCCAGCAGCTTGGACCCAGGGGGCGATACTGAAGCTTTCTTT
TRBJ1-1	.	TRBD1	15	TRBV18	CASSFSGQVNSEAFF	TGTGCCAGCTCATTCTCAGGACAGGTAAACAGTGAAGCTTTCTTT
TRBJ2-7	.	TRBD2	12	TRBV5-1	CASSPGGDEQYF	TGCGCCAGCAGCCCGGGGGGAGACGAGCAGTACTTC
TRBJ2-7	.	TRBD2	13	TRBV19	CASSIGGSYEQYF	TGTGCCAGTAGTATCGGGGGGAGCTACGAGCAGTACTTC
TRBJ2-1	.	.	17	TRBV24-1	CATSDFGGQSSYNEQFF	TGTGCCACCAGTGATTTTGGTGGACAGAGCTCCTACAATGAGCAGTTCTTC
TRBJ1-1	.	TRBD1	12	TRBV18	CASSLDRVRDFF	TGTGCCAGCTCGCTGGACAGGGTGAGGGATTTCTTT
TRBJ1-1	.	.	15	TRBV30	CAWRKDFTVNTEAFF	TGTGCCTGGAGAAAGGATTTTACAGTGAACACTGAAGCTTTCTTT
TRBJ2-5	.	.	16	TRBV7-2	CASSPSLLPYQETQYF	TGTGCCAGCAGCCCTTCCCTACTTCCGTACCAAGAGACCCAGTACTTC
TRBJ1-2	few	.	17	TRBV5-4	CASSYIRGADGGYGYTF	TGTGCCAGCAGCTACATACGCGGGGCAGACGGGGGCTATGGCTACACCTTC
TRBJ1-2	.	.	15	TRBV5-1	CASSLGGEINYGYTF	TGCGCCAGCAGCTTGGGTGGAGAGATAAACTATGGCTACACCTTC
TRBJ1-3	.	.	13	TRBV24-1	CATSDTVTRTIYF	TGTGCCACCAGTGATACGGTGACAAGGACCATATATTTT
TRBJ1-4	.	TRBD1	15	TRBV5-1	CASSFSTGGDEKLFF	TGCGCCAGCAGCTTCTCGACAGGGGGCGATGAAAAACTGTTTTTT
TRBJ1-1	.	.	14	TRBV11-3	CASSSGGRNTEAFF	TGTGCCAGCAGCTCCGGGGGGAGAAACACTGAAGCTTTCTTT
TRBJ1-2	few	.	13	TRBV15	CATSSDRNYGYTF	TGTGCCACCAGCAGCGACAGGAACTATGGCTACACCTTC
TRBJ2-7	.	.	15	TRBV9	CASSVGISGDYEQYF	TGTGCCAGCAGCGTAGGGATTAGCGGTGACTACGAGCAGTACTTC
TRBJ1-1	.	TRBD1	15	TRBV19	CASSVGDRLNTEAFF	TGTGCCAGTAGTGTCGGGGACAGATTGAACACTGAAGCTTTCTTT
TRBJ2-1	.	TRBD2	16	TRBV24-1	CATSDLRFSGYNEQFF	TGTGCCACCAGTGATTTGCGTTTTAGCGGGTACAATGAGCAGTTCTTC
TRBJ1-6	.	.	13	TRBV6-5	CASSYGGGSPLHF	TGTGCCAGCAGTTACGGGGGGGGATCACCCCTCCACTTT
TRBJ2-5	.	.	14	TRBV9	CASSVSGSGETQYF	TGTGCCAGCAGCGTATCCGGGTCGGGGGAGACCCAGTACTTC
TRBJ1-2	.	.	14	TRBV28	CASSRGSHNYGYTF	TGTGCCAGCAGTAGAGGGTCACACAACTATGGCTACACCTTC
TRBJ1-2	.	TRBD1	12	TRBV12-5	CASGWGQAGYTF	TGTGCTAGTGGTTGGGGACAGGCGGGCTACACCTTC
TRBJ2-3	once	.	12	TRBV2	CASSAFTDTQYF	TGTGCCAGCAGTGCCTTCACAGATACGCAGTATTTT
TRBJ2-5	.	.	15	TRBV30	CAWSAIDSTSETQYF	TGTGCCTGGAGTGCCATCGACAGCACGTCCGAGACCCAGTACTTC
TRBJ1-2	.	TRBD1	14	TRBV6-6	CASRLRDGTGAYTF	TGTGCCAGCAGGCTACGAGATGGGACAGGGGCCTACACCTTC
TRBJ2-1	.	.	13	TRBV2	CASKVGVHNEQFF	TGTGCCAGCAAAGTCGGGGTCCACAATGAGCAGTTCTTC
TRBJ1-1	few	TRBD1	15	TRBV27	CASKRGQRLNTEAFF	TGTGCCAGCAAAAGGGGACAGCGACTGAACACTGAAGCTTTCTTT